This T cell receptor beta chain was sequenced in a study of blood T cell repertoires in COVID-19. Study in general: Samples came from the United States, Italy and Spain, spanning acute and convalescent COVID-19. Sample material is recorded as cDNA or gDNA derived from T cells, B-cell-depleted T cells, or PBMCs.

Source study methods: Reference gene primers were amplified, and this amplification served to estimate nucleated cell counts. Method: immunoSEQ multiplex PCR; TCRdb's copy keeps in-frame clones and lacks some. V and J calls and clone size are those listed in that table; D and trimming were worked out from the DNA. The table lists over 200,000 clones, 88% of them singletons, with under 4.5% in the top ten. Trimming removed 8 bases from V and 4 bases from J; junction bases left unmatched: 6. Germline CDR1 is SQVTM and CDR2 is ANQGSEA. This CDR3 spans 13 amino acids. The sample comprised peripheral blood. This chain joins TRBV29-1 and TRBJ2-5, with 11 bases matching TRBD1. The sequence was collected from a man between 60 and 75 years old who had recovered from COVID-19. CDR3 residues: CSSSDRGLETQYF. The CDR3 nucleotides are TGCAGCTCATCGGACAGGGGGCTAGAGACCCAGTACTTC.